Sequencing of this T cell receptor beta chain was carried out in a study of blood T cell repertoires in COVID-19. For the study at large: Acute and convalescent COVID-19 samples came from the United States, Italy and Spain. The cDNA or gDNA used as material had been derived from T cells, B-cell-depleted T cells, or PBMCs.

The cohort comprised adults aged roughly 18 to 90 years residing in around 25 US areas. Trimming removed 5 bases at V and 2 bases at J, with 12 bases between. From germline, CDR1 is MNHEY and CDR2 SVGAGI. The CDR3 sequence is 14 residues long. Original analysis: Reference gene primer amplification gave estimated nucleated cell counts. Method: immunoSEQ multiplex PCR; TCRdb's copy keeps in-frame clones and lacks some. V, J and clone size are those of that table, while D and trimming were read from the DNA. Of approximately 250,000 clones listed, 75% to 85% were seen once; the top ten hold approximately 9.6%.

Sequenced material: PBMCs or T cells enriched from blood (not recorded which). The sequence was obtained from a woman aged 45-65 years with acute COVID-19. This rearrangement joins TRBV6-5 to TRBJ1-2; D gene unclear. The CDR3 DNA reads as TGTGCCAGCAGTAGCGCGCGGGTCAACTATGGCTACACCTTC. Translating gives CASSSARVNYGYTF.